This entry features one T cell receptor (beta chain) sequence. The antigen is not known. Stated time point: week 11, during vaccination. Vaccine doses each comprised 300 ug of mutant IDH1 20-mer peptide, with topical imiquimod. The data belong to a study of a mutant IDH1 vaccine in newly diagnosed glioma. Study-level background: Radiotherapy alone preceded vaccination by 4-6 weeks; alternatively, vaccination started with temozolomide cycles.

CDR1 SEHNR and CDR2 FQNEAQ come from the germline V gene (reference sequence). Trimming removed 7 bases at V and 5 bases at J, with 15 bases between. The CDR3 covers 14 residues. Sequencing was performed with immunoSEQ multiplex PCR; in TCRdb, only in-frame clones are kept and a portion is missing. This table holds some 59,000 clones, about 91% found once. Sequenced here: PBMCs, sampled from a glioma patient whose treatment included an IDH1 peptide vaccine. The chain employs TRBV7-9 and TRBJ1-5; D uncertain. The sequence was collected from a man aged 35-49 years with glioma. CDR3 protein: CASTIAGSYQPQHF. The CDR3 DNA is TGTGCCAGCACCATAGCGGGGTCGTATCAGCCCCAGCATTTT.